The present entry profiles one T cell receptor beta chain with its context. The CDR3 spans 14 residues. With 6 bases removed from V and 6 bases from J, the gap between germline ends came to 18 bases. Germline lookup yields CDR1 DFQATT and CDR2 SNEGSKA (reference sequence). Per the study methods: Reference gene primer amplification in the assay estimated nucleated cell counts. Libraries were prepared by immunoSEQ multiplex PCR; TCRdb keeps only in-frame clonotypes and omits some of them. The V and J calls and clone size are taken from that table; D and trimming were inferred from the DNA. The sample lists roughly 22,000 clones, approximately 75% occurring once. The data originate from a study of blood T cell repertoires in COVID-19. Across the study: Some COVID-19 samples were acute and others convalescent; all came from the United States, Italy and Spain. Nucleic acid was either cDNA or gDNA, and it came from T cells, B-cell-depleted T cells, or PBMCs.

Seattle enrolled patients during active infection and tracked them longitudinally. The source of this sequence is a woman in her 70s with COVID-19, enrolled during active disease. Input material: peripheral blood. The chain employs TRBV20-1 and TRBJ2-1; perhaps TRBD2 as D (5 bases). CDR3 coding DNA: TGCAGTGCCAGTAGGCGGGCCGCCGGCAATGAGCAGTTCTTC. Translated, it gives CSASRRAAGNEQFF.